This TCR beta chain was recovered during a study of cytomegalovirus exposure and HLA in healthy donors. The study ran its PCR with 60 Vbeta and 13 Jbeta primers. The repertoire was sequenced with immunoSEQ multiplex PCR; TCRdb's copy has only in-frame clones and lacks some. This repertoire shows about 190,000 clones, 85% to 90% found once; its top ten account for over 1%. V gave up 3 bases and J gave up 2 bases, with 10 bases separating them. This CDR3 has 14 amino acids. Germline V CDR1 and CDR2: KGHSH, LQKENI. The study's findings and limits: In an earlier analysis, in several hundred donors, most V segments appeared productive either ~90% or ~30% of the time. The study listed approximately 160 cytomegalovirus-associated TCR beta chains.

On this clone itself: Its cognate antigen is unknown.

This TCR came from a man in his thirties or forties in good health and CMV-seronegative. The J gene is TRBJ1-1, the V gene TRBV18; D not resolved. The sample taken for sequencing was PBMCs. The CDR3 DNA reads as TGTGCCAGCTCACCTATCGGACTAAACACTGAAGCTTTCTTT. Amino acids: CASSPIGLNTEAFF.